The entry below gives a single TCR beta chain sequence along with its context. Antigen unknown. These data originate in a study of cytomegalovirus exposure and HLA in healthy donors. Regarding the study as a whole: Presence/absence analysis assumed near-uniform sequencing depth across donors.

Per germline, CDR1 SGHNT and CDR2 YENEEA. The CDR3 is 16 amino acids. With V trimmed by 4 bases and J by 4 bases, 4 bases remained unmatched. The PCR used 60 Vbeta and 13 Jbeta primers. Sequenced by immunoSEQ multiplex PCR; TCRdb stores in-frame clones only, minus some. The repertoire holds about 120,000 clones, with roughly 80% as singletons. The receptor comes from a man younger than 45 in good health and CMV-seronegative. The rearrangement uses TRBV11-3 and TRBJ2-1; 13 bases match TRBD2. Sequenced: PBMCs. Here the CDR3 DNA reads TGTGCCAGCAGCTCCGGACTAGCGGGAGTATACAATGAGCAGTTCTTC. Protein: CASSSGLAGVYNEQFF.